This entry lists 21 T cell receptor beta chains sequenced from one sample in a study of blood T cell repertoires in COVID-19 (dated by TCRdb to the early 2020s). The protocol used for the library was the immunoSEQ multiplex PCR assay. This is the immuneACCESS table as TCRdb keeps it, with only in-frame sequences that have V and J called. A part of the clones is gone; compared with another copy, unresolved V genes explain less than half, and the rest is unexplained. Recorded for this sample are about 180,000 clones; roughly 81% of them occurred a single time. Jointly, the top ten make up less than 6.5% of the sample. What was sequenced was peripheral blood. The receptors shown here come from a woman aged 50 to 65 with COVID-19, enrolled during active disease.

In this sample, this clone turned up a few times. The CDR3 loop reads CASSAITGQGGKLFF. The CDR3 nucleotides read TGTGCCAGCAGCGCGATCACGGGACAGGGAGGAAAACTGTTTTTT. The V and J genes are TRBV9 and TRBJ1-4; TRBD1 agrees at 9 bases. Per germline, CDR1 SGDLS and CDR2 YYNGEE. V was clipped by 3 bases and J by 10 bases; unmatched bases: 10. This CDR3 contains 15 residues.

The V gene is TRBV5-6, the J gene TRBJ1-6; possibly TRBD1 for D (5 bases). The germline CDR1 and CDR2 sequences are SGHDT and YYEEEE. The V end lost 4 bases, the J end lost 7 bases, and 9 bases lay between the germline ends. The length of the CDR3 is 13 residues. CDR3 amino acids: CASSQGINSPLHF. CDR3 DNA sequence: TGTGCCAGCAGCCAGGGCATAAATTCACCCCTCCACTTT.

The chain joins TRBV16 to TRBJ1-4; D remains ambiguous. This CDR3 comprises 15 residues. V was trimmed by 1 base and J by 5 bases, leaving 11 bases between them. Per germline, CDR1 KGHSY and CDR2 FQNENV. The CDR3 DNA follows: TGTGCCAGCAGCCAATTGGGAGAATTAAATGAAAAACTGTTTTTT. Protein: CASSQLGELNEKLFF.

The chain combines TRBV21-1 with TRBJ2-5; the table assigns TRBD1, which was not confirmed against the DNA. TRBV21-1 is flagged as a pseudogene. This CDR3 contains 16 residues. CDR3 in amino acids: CASSLRTVTHQETQYF. CDR3 in DNA: TGTGCCAGCAGCCTCCGGACAGTTACCCACCAAGAGACCCAGTACTTC.

This sequence joins TRBV14 and TRBJ1-1; no clear D. The germline V and J ends were trimmed by 2 bases and 0 bases, with 7 bases remaining between them. This CDR3 spans 14 amino acids. CDR1 and CDR2 (germline): SGHDN, FVKESK. This CDR3 is CASSQNTVNTEAFF. In DNA form, the CDR3 reads TGTGCCAGCAGCCAAAATACAGTGAACACTGAAGCTTTCTTT.

The chain recombines TRBV6-5 with TRBJ2-3, with 11 nucleotides matching TRBD2. This CDR3 has 16 residues. With 4 bases clipped from V and 3 bases from J, the junction kept 6 bases outside the gene matches. Germline-derived CDR1 and CDR2 are MNHEY and SVGAGI. The chain's CDR3 is CASSSSSSGGTDTQYF. The CDR3 nucleotides read TGTGCCAGCAGTTCGTCCTCTAGCGGGGGGACAGATACGCAGTATTTT.

V usage is TRBV11-2 and J usage is TRBJ2-1; weak D call: TRBD1 (6 bases). CDR1 and CDR2 from the germline V gene are SGHAT and FQNNGV. V lost 0 bases, J lost 7 bases, and 10 bases lay in between. The CDR3 loop spans 14 amino acids. The CDR3 loop reads CASSLEATGNEQFF. The DNA of the CDR3 is TGTGCCAGCAGCTTAGAGGCGACAGGAAATGAGCAGTTCTTC.

The chain has TRBV28 and TRBJ2-7; possibly TRBD1 for D (6 bases). The CDR3 totals 12 residues. V was cut by 2 bases and J by 9 bases, with 11 bases left in between. The germline V gene encodes CDR1 MDHEN and CDR2 SYDVKM. The CDR3 region has the DNA TGTGCCAGCAGTTTAGGGGGCTCGGGGCAGTACTTC. Translation gives CASSLGGSGQYF.

The chain combines TRBV4-1 with TRBJ2-3, with TRBD2 matching 11 bases. Germline lookup yields CDR1 MGHRA and CDR2 YSYEKL. The J segment lost 2 bases and the V segment lost 4 bases, leaving 2 bases of the junction unmatched. This CDR3 has 15 residues. The CDR3 nucleotides are TGCGCCAGCAGCCGGACTAGCGGGCCCACAGATACGCAGTATTTT. Its translation is CASSRTSGPTDTQYF.

CDR3 region: CASSYRGGEQFF. The CDR3 DNA is TGCGCCAGCAGTTACAGGGGGGGTGAGCAGTTCTTC. The chain combines TRBV4-1 with TRBJ2-1, with D perhaps TRBD1 (8 bases). Germline V gene data show CDR1 as MGHRA and CDR2 as YSYEKL. The CDR3 is 12 residues long. V lost 6 bases and J 9 bases, leaving 12 bases between the germline ends.

CDR3: CASAGGLADTQYF. CDR3 DNA: TGTGCCTCCGCAGGGGGCTTAGCAGATACGCAGTATTTT. The rearrangement joins TRBV27 to TRBJ2-3, with TRBD1 matching over 8 bases. This CDR3 has 13 residues. CDR1 and CDR2 (germline): MNHEY, SMNVEV (reference sequence). V trimming: 11 bases; J trimming: 4 bases; junction bases outside the gene matches: 8.

The rearrangement uses TRBV5-1 and TRBJ1-4, with TRBD1 identical over 10 bases. CDR1 and CDR2 from the germline V gene are SGHRS and YFSETQ. The CDR3 extends over 14 amino acids. J gave up 8 bases and V 4 bases, and 5 bases lay outside the gene matches. This CDR3 reads CASSLGQGQEKLFF. CDR3 nucleotide sequence: TGCGCCAGCAGCCTGGGACAGGGGCAGGAAAAACTGTTTTTT.

This chain uses TRBV19 with TRBJ2-7; 8 bases align to TRBD1. The CDR3 spans 15 residues. Germline V gives CDR1 LNHDA, CDR2 SQIVND (reference sequence). Germline trimming cut 3 bases from V and 3 bases from J; bases unmatched to any gene: 7. This CDR3 is CASSIRETGVYEQYF. DNA for the CDR3: TGTGCCAGTAGTATTAGGGAGACAGGGGTCTACGAGCAGTACTTC.

The chain links TRBV19 to TRBJ1-1; a possible D gene is TRBD1 (6 bases). CDR1 and CDR2 (germline): LNHDA, SQIVND (reference sequence). The CDR3 consists of 13 residues. V lost 5 bases and J lost 7, with 14 bases in between. The CDR3 region has the DNA TGTGCCAGTAGTTCCCGGGGGGGCAATGAAGCTTTCTTT. It codes for CASSSRGGNEAFF.

The sample holds a few counts of this clone. The chain carries TRBV3-1 (or the pseudogene TRBV3-2) and TRBJ1-5, with a tentative D call TRBD1 (6 bases). CDR1 is LGHDT, CDR2 YNNKEL, per germline (reference sequence). Trimming removed 4 bases at V and 11 bases at J, with 18 bases between. This CDR3 has 14 residues. CDR3 residues: CASSPGDRREAQHF. CDR3 nucleotides: TGTGCCAGCAGCCCGGGCGACAGGCGAGAGGCCCAGCATTTT.

This clone was found once. The chain combines TRBV10-3 with TRBJ2-3, with D perhaps matching TRBD1 (6 bases). Germline V gene data show CDR1 as ENHRY and CDR2 as SYGVKD. Trimming removed 6 bases from V and 6 bases from J, with 16 bases in between. The CDR3 sequence is 14 residues long. CDR3 coding DNA: TGTGCCATCAGAGAGGGAAGCCAGGGGGATACGCAGTATTTT. It encodes CAIREGSQGDTQYF.

This chain uses TRBV7-9 with TRBJ2-2, with TRBD1 identical over 8 bases. Germline V gene data show CDR1 as SEHNR and CDR2 as FQNEAQ (reference sequence). V was clipped by 5 bases and J by 3 bases; unmatched bases: 5. The CDR3 loop spans 15 amino acids. The CDR3 sequence: CASSRGTGDTGELFF. The DNA of the CDR3 is TGTGCCAGCAGCCGAGGGACAGGTGACACCGGGGAGCTGTTTTTT.

The rearrangement joins TRBV6-5 to TRBJ1-2; TRBD1 aligns across 9 bases. The CDR3 runs to 14 residues. Germline lookup yields CDR1 MNHEY and CDR2 SVGAGI. With 7 bases clipped from V and 5 bases from J, the junction kept 8 bases outside the gene matches. The CDR3 nucleotides are TGTGCCAGCACCCGATCGACAGGGGGTTATGGCTACACCTTC. Protein: CASTRSTGGYGYTF.

The gene calls are TRBV30 and TRBJ1-1; 8 bases line up with TRBD1. V lost 4 bases, J lost 3 bases, and 7 bases stayed unmatched. Germline V lookup: CDR1 GTSNPN, CDR2 SVGIG (reference sequence). This CDR3 is built from 14 residues. CDR3 amino acids: CAWNTGTGDTEAFF. In DNA form, the CDR3 reads TGTGCCTGGAACACCGGGACAGGTGACACTGAAGCTTTCTTT.

This chain connects TRBV13 to TRBJ1-2; 10 nucleotides agree with TRBD1. Germline V lookup: CDR1 PRHDT, CDR2 FYEKMQ (reference sequence). J lost 8 bases, V lost 6 bases, and 12 bases had no gene match. The CDR3 sequence is 15 residues long. The CDR3: CASSPTGTGALGYTF. Here the CDR3 DNA reads TGTGCCAGCAGTCCGACCGGGACAGGGGCTTTGGGCTACACCTTC.

The chain is built from TRBV28 and TRBJ1-2; D not resolved. The CDR3 has 14 residues. Germline CDR1 MDHEN, CDR2 SYDVKM. V shed 3 bases and J shed 3 bases, with 11 bases lying between them. This CDR3 is CASSFLDKYYGYTF. The CDR3, as DNA: TGTGCCAGCAGTTTCCTCGACAAGTACTATGGCTACACCTTC.